Presented here are 11 T cell receptor beta chains from one specimen sequenced in a study of early T cells in non-severe SARS-CoV-2 infection. Via MiXCR, TCRdb re-called the 5' RACE reads, giving one row per CDR3 protein. The repertoire holds about 77,000 distinct CDR3 sequences, with roughly a sixth as singletons. The sequencing sample was made of whole blood. The source of these receptors is an adult who was a healthcare worker with PCR-confirmed SARS-CoV-2 infection or an uninfected control (not recorded which).

Here the CDR3 DNA reads TGTGCCAGCACCCACAAAACAGGGGCCAACTACGAGCAGTACTTC. Amino acid sequence: CASTHKTGANYEQYF. V usage is TRBV6-5 and J usage is TRBJ2-7; 7 nucleotides line up with TRBD1. The CDR3 runs 15 residues. Unmatched junction bases numbered 12, after V lost 7 bases and J lost 3 bases. CDR1 is MNHEY, CDR2 SVGAGI, per germline.

This clonotype has more than one count but fewer than ten. The V gene is TRBV7-9, the J gene TRBJ1-2; weak D call: TRBD1 (5 bases). The germline V gene encodes CDR1 SEHNR and CDR2 FQNEAQ (reference sequence). Trimming removed 0 bases from V and 5 bases from J, with 13 bases in between. The CDR3 consists of 15 residues. The CDR3 coding sequence is TGTGCCAGCAGCTTAGCGCAGCAGGGCTCATATGGCTACACCTTC. As protein: CASSLAQQGSYGYTF.

In this sample, this clonotype turned up many times. The V call is TRBV5-1, the J call TRBJ1-1, with a possible D match to TRBD1 (5 bases). CDR3 length: 11 residues. Germline loops: CDR1 SGHRS, CDR2 YFSETQ. V lost 5 bases to trimming and J lost 7 bases, with 9 bases between them. The CDR3 DNA follows: TGCGCCAGCAGTTCTACAGGTGAAGCTTTCTTT. This encodes CASSSTGEAFF.

This clonotype came up a few times. V is TRBV7-2 and J is TRBJ2-4; TRBD1 aligns across 7 bases. Per germline, CDR1 SGHTA and CDR2 FQGNSA. The CDR3 is 21 amino acids. V was pared by 5 bases and J by 0 bases, with 22 bases of the junction left unmatched. For the CDR3, the DNA is TGTGCCAGCAGCCACGGTCCGGGGACAGCCCTTGGTGTTTTAGCCAAAAACATTCAGTACTTC. Protein product: CASSHGPGTALGVLAKNIQYF.

The chain couples TRBV24-1 to TRBJ2-1; D tentatively fits TRBD1 or TRBD2 (5 bases each). The germline CDR1 and CDR2 sequences are KGHDR and SFDVKD. The V and J ends lost 7 bases and 0 bases respectively, with 15 bases between them. This CDR3 is built from 16 residues. The CDR3 sequence: CATSRQGPSSYNEQFF. Here the CDR3 DNA reads TGTGCCACCAGCCGGCAGGGACCTAGCTCCTACAATGAGCAGTTCTTC.

V usage is TRBV11-2 and J usage is TRBJ2-1, with D hard to call. Per germline, CDR1 SGHAT and CDR2 FQNNGV. The V end was cut by 1 base, the J end by 0 bases, with 16 bases between. The CDR3 sequence is 18 residues long. CDR3 sequence reads: CASSLGWRALSSYNEQFF. CDR3 sequence (DNA): TGTGCCAGCAGCTTAGGGTGGCGCGCACTCAGCTCCTACAATGAGCAGTTCTTC.

The chain joins TRBV29-1 to TRBJ2-2; D possibly matches TRBD1 or TRBD2 (5 bases each). This CDR3 comprises 14 residues. CDR1 and CDR2 from the germline V gene are SQVTM and ANQGSEA. The germline V and J ends were trimmed by 7 bases and 1 base, with 13 bases remaining between them. CDR3 DNA sequence: TGCAGCGCACCGGGACCCCGGAACACCGGGGAGCTGTTTTTT. Its protein product is CSAPGPRNTGELFF.

This clonotype has only a few counts. The germline gene is not matched at one end of the junction; a read error may be the cause. V gene TRBV30 combines with J gene TRBJ1-1; possible D gene TRBD1, 5 bases. From germline, CDR1 is GTSNPN and CDR2 SVGIG (reference sequence). This CDR3 has 11 residues. This chain's CDR3 is CAWSPGPEVFF. In DNA, the CDR3 is TGTGCTTGGAGCCCGGGACCTGAAGTTTTCTTT.

This clonotype was counted between two and nine times. The CDR3 reads CASSIGRRILTDTQYF. The DNA of the CDR3 is TGTGCCAGTAGTATAGGACGGCGGATCCTCACAGATACGCAGTATTTT. This chain connects TRBV19 to TRBJ2-3, with D hard to call. Germline loops: CDR1 LNHDA, CDR2 SQIVND (reference sequence). The CDR3 loop spans 16 amino acids. V dropped 1 base and J dropped 2 bases, with 13 bases sitting between them. Drawing the rest from reference TRBV19 and TRBJ2-3, the complete variable domain is DGGITQSPKYLFRKEGQNVTLSCEQNLNHDAMYWYRQDPGQGLRLIYYSQIVNDFQKGDIAEGYSVSREKKESFPLTVTSAQKNPTAFYLCASSIGRRILTDTQYFGPGTRLTVL.

This chain uses TRBV5-1 with TRBJ2-3, with 11 positions matching TRBD2. From germline, CDR1 is SGHRS and CDR2 YFSETQ. The CDR3 contains 16 residues. The ends lost 4 bases at V and 2 bases at J; junction bases unmatched: 6. The CDR3 DNA reads as TGCGCCAGCAGCATGGGGACTAGCGGCAACACAGATACGCAGTATTTT. This translates into CASSMGTSGNTDTQYF.

V usage is TRBV5-4 and J usage is TRBJ1-2, with D possibly matching TRBD1 (5 bases). This CDR3 comprises 14 residues. Germline CDR1 SGHNT, CDR2 YYREEE (reference sequence). Trimming removed 4 bases from V and 4 bases from J, with 14 bases in between. CDR3 in amino acids: CASSRGGNPYGYTF. Written as DNA, the CDR3 is TGTGCCAGCAGCCGTGGGGGTAACCCCTATGGCTACACCTTC.